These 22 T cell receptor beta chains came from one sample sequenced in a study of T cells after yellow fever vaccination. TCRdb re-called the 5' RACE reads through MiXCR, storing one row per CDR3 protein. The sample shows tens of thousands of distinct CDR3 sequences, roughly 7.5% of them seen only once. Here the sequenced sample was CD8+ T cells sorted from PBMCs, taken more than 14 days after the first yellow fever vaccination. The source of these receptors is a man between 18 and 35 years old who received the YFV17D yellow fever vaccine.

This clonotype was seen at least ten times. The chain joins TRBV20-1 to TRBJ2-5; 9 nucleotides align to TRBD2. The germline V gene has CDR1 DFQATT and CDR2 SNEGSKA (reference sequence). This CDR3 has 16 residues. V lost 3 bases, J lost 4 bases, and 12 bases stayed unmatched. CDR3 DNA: TGCAGTGCTAGTCTGTGGGGCGGGGGGGCCTTAGAGACCCAGTACTTC. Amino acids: CSASLWGGGALETQYF.

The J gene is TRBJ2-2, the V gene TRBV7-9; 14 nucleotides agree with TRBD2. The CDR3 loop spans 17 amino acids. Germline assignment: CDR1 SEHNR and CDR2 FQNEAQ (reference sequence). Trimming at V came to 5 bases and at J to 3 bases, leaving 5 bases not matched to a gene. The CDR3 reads CASSRGLAGGYTGELFF. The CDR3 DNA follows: TGTGCCAGCAGCCGCGGACTAGCGGGGGGCTACACCGGGGAGCTGTTTTTT.

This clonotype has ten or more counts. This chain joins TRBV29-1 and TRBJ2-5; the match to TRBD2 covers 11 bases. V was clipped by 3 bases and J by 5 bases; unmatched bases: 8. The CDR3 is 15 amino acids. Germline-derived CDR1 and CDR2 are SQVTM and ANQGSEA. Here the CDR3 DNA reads TGCAGCGTTGAGCTAACTAGCGGGGGCAGGGAGACCCAGTACTTC. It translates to CSVELTSGGRETQYF. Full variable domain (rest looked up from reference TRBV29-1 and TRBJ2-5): SAVISQKPSRDICQRGTSLTIQCQVDSQVTMMFWYRQQPGQSLTLIATANQGSEATYESGFVIDKFPISRPNLTFSTLTVSNMSPEDSSIYLCSVELTSGGRETQYFGPGTRLLVL.

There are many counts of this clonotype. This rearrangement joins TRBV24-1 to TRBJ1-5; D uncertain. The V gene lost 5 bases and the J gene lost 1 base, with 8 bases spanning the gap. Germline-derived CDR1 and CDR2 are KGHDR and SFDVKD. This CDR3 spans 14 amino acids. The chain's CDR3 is CATSVGESNQPQHF. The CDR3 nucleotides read TGTGCCACCAGTGTTGGAGAGAGCAATCAGCCCCAGCATTTT.

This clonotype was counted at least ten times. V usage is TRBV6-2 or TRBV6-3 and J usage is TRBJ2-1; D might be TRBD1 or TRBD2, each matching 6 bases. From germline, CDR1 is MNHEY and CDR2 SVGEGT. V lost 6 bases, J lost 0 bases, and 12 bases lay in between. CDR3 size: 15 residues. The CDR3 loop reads CASSLEGGSYNEQFF. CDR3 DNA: TGTGCCAGCAGCCTGGAGGGGGGCTCCTACAATGAGCAGTTCTTC.

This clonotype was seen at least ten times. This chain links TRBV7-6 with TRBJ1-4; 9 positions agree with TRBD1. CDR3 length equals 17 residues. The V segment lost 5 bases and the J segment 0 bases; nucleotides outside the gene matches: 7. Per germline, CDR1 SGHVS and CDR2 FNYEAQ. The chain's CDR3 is CASSQHRQGATNEKLFF. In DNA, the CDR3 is TGTGCCAGCAGCCAACATAGACAGGGGGCAACTAATGAAAAACTGTTTTTT.

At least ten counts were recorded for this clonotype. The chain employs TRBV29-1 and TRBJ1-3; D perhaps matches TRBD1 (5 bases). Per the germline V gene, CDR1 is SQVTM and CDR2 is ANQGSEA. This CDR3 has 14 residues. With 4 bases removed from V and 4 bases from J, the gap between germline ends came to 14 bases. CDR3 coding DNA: TGCAGCGTTGCAGACCCAGGGCAAGGAAACACCATATATTTT. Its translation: CSVADPGQGNTIYF. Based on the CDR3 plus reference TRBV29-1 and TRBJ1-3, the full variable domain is SAVISQKPSRDICQRGTSLTIQCQVDSQVTMMFWYRQQPGQSLTLIATANQGSEATYESGFVIDKFPISRPNLTFSTLTVSNMSPEDSSIYLCSVADPGQGNTIYFGEGSWLTVV.

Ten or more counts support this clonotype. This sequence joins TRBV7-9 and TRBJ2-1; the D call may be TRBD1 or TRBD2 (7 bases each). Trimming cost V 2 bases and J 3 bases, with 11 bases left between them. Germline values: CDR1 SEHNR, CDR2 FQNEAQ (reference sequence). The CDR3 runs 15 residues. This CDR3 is CASSLTGEGYNEQFF. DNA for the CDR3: TGTGCCAGCAGCTTAACAGGGGAGGGCTACAATGAGCAGTTCTTC.

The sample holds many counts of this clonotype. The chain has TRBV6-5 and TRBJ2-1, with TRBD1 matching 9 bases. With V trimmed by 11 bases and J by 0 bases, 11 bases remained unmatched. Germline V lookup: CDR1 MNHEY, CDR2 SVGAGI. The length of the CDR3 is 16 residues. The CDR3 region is CACGQGLPSSYNEQFF. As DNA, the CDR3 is TGTGCCTGCGGACAGGGGCTCCCAAGCTCCTACAATGAGCAGTTCTTC.

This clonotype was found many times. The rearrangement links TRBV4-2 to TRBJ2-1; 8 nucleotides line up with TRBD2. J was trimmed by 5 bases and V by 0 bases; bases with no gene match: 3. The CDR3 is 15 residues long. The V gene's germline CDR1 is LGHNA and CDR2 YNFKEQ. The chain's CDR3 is CASSQDRAGDNEQFF. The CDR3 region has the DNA TGTGCCAGCAGCCAAGACAGAGCGGGGGACAATGAGCAGTTCTTC.

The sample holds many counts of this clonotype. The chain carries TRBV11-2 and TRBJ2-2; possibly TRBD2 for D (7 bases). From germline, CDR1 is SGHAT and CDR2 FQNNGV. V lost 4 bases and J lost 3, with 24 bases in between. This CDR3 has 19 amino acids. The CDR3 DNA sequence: TGTGCCAGCAGCTCCCTCCCCCTGTTGGGGGGGCCTCACACCGGGGAGCTGTTTTTT. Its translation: CASSSLPLLGGPHTGELFF. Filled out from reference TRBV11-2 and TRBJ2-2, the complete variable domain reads EAGVAQSPRYKIIEKRQSVAFWCNPISGHATLYWYQQILGQGPKLLIQFQNNGVVDDSQLPKDRFSAERLKGVDSTLKIQPAKLEDSAVYLCASSSLPLLGGPHTGELFFGEGSRLTVL.

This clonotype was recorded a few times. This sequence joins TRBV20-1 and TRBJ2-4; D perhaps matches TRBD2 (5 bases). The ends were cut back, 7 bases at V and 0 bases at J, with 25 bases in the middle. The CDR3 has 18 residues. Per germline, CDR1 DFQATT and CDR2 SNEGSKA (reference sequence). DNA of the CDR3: TGCAGTGTCCTAACGCTAGAAGGTCAGACTATAGCCAAAAACATTCAGTACTTC. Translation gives CSVLTLEGQTIAKNIQYF.

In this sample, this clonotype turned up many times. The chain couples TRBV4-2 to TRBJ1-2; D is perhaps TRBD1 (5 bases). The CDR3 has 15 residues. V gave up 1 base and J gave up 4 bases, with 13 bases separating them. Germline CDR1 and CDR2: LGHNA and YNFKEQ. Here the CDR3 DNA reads TGTGCCAGCAGCCAAGGAGAGGGGTCATCCTATGGCTACACCTTC. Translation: CASSQGEGSSYGYTF.

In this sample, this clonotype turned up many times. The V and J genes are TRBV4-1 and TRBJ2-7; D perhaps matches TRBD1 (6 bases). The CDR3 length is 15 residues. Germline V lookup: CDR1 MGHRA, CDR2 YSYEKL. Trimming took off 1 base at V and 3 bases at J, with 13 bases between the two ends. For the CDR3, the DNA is TGCGCCAGCAGCCAAGCCGAGGGGACATACTACGAGCAGTACGTC. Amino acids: CASSQAEGTYYEQYV.

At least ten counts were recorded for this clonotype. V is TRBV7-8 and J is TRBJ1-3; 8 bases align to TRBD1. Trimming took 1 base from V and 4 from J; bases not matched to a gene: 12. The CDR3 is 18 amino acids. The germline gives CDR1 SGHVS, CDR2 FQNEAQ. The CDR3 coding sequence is TGTGCCAGCAGCTTAGTGGGGCAGGGGGCGCTGACCGGAAACACCATATATTTT. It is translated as CASSLVGQGALTGNTIYF.

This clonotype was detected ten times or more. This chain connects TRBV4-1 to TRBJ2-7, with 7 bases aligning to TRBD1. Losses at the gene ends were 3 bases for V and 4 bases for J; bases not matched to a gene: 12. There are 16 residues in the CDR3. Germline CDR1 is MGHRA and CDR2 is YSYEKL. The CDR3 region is CASSQDHRGLLYEQYF. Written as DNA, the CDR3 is TGCGCCAGCAGCCAGGATCACAGGGGCCTGTTGTACGAGCAGTACTTC.

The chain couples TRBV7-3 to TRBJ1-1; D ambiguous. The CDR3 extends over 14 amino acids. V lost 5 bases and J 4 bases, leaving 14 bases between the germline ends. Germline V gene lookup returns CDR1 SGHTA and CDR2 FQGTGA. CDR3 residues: CASSPTGWPTEAFF. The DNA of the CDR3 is TGTGCCAGCAGCCCCACTGGGTGGCCCACTGAAGCTTTCTTT.

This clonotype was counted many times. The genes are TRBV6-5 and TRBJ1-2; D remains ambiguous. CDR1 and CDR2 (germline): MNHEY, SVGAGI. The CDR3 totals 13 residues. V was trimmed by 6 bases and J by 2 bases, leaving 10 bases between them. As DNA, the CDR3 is TGTGCCAGCAGCGTTGACGGGAACTATGGCTACACCTTC. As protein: CASSVDGNYGYTF.

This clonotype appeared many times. CDR3 sequence (DNA): TGTGCCAGCAGCTCGGCAGGGGTAGGGGCCGGGGAGCTGTTTTTT. It codes for CASSSAGVGAGELFF. The chain combines TRBV11-2 with TRBJ2-2; D is possibly TRBD1 (6 bases). Germline assignment: CDR1 SGHAT and CDR2 FQNNGV. V was shortened by 4 bases and J by 6 bases, with 15 bases between the two germline ends. The CDR3 consists of 15 residues.

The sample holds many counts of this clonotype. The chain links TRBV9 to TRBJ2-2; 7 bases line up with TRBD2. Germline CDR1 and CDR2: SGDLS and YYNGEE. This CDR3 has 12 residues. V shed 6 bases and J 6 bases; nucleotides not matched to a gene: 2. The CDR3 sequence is CASNGGSGELFF. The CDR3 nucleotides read TGTGCCAGCAACGGGGGGTCCGGGGAGCTGTTTTTT. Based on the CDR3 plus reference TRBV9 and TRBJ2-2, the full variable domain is DSGVTQTPKHLITATGQRVTLRCSPRSGDLSVYWYQQSLDQGLQFLIQYYNGEERAKGNILERFSAQQFPDLHSELNLSSLELGDSALYFCASNGGSGELFFGEGSRLTVL.

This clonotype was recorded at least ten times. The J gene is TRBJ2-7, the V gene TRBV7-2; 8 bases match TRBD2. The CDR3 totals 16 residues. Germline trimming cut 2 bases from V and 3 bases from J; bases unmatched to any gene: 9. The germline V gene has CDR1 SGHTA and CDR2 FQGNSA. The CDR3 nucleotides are TGTGCCAGCAGCTTAAGTCGGAGCGGGGGAGACTACGAGCAGTACTTC. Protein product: CASSLSRSGGDYEQYF.

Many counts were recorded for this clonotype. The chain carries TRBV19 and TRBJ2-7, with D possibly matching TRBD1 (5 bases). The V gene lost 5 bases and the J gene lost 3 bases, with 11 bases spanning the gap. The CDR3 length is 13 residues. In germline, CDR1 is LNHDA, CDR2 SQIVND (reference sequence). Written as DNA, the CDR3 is TGTGCCAGTAGTCGACAGATGTACTACGAGCAGTACTTC. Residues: CASSRQMYYEQYF.